This TCR beta chain was observed in a study of shared clonotypes between healthy human individuals. Of note for this clone: Its antigen is currently unknown.

Study-wide results and limits: A handful of donors shared approximately 5% of their naive CD4 clonotypes. Exclusively blood specimens were collected; tissue repertoires likely differ.

Several immunoSEQ 96-well plates shared each subset's DNA, each plate a replicate. Profiling relied on immunoSEQ multiplex PCR, and the TCRdb table lists in-frame clones only, not all of them. The sample lists roughly 2.1 million clones, more than 85% occurring once. With V trimmed by 2 bases and J by 3 bases, 3 bases remained unmatched. CDR3 length: 15 residues. The germline gives CDR1 MNHEY, CDR2 SVGAGI. CD8 cells regarded as naive lacked CD45RO, were positively chosen for CCR7, and omitted terminally differentiated effector memory CD45RA+ cells. The sequence derives from a man in his late teens or twenties in good health. Some clones in this sample may be carry-over from other donors' samples. The chain joins TRBV6-5 to TRBJ2-4, with 8 positions matching TRBD1. Source material: naive CD8+ T cells from PBMCs. In DNA, the CDR3 is TGTGCCAGCAGTTACGCAGGGGGCGGCAAAAACATTCAGTACTTC. It is translated as CASSYAGGGKNIQYF.